The 10 T cell receptor beta chains below come from one sample, sequenced in a study of spatial heterogeneity in lung cancer. TCRdb reprocessed the 5' RACE reads via MiXCR and lists one record per CDR3 protein. This sample carries some 47,000 distinct CDR3 sequences, 7.5% to 8% of them seen once, and the ten largest clones take around 13%. The time point was: sample taken at primary tumor resection. From tumor, nontumor lung or frozen PBMC, whole RNA was taken unsorted for sequencing. The source material was PBMCs, sampled at surgery. These receptors were obtained from a female donor with early-stage non-small cell lung cancer.

This clonotype was seen ten or more times. The rearrangement joins TRBV7-9 to TRBJ1-2; 7 nucleotides agree with TRBD1. This CDR3 is 15 amino acids long. V shed 7 bases, J shed 2 bases, and the junction held 10 bases outside the gene matches. CDR1 is SEHNR, CDR2 FQNEAQ, per germline (reference sequence). The CDR3 nucleotides are TGTGCCAGCATCGGGACAGTTTGGAACAACTATGGCTACACCTTC. Its translation is CASIGTVWNNYGYTF.

The V and J genes are TRBV13 and TRBJ2-7; TRBD1 agrees at 7 bases. The germline V gene has CDR1 PRHDT and CDR2 FYEKMQ (reference sequence). CDR3 length equals 15 residues. V lost 5 bases, J lost 4 bases, and 11 bases stayed unmatched. The CDR3 region is CASSPDRAWEYEQYF. In DNA, the CDR3 is TGTGCCAGCAGCCCAGACAGGGCCTGGGAGTACGAGCAGTACTTC.

This clonotype showed up just a few times. The J gene is TRBJ1-5, the V gene TRBV20-1, with D uncertain. V was clipped by 0 bases and J by 4 bases, with 13 bases between them. The CDR3 consists of 15 residues. CDR1 DFQATT and CDR2 SNEGSKA come from the germline V gene (reference sequence). CDR3 coding DNA: TGCAGTGCTAGAGATAGCGGACGGAATAATCAGCCCCAGCATTTT. Protein product: CSARDSGRNNQPQHF.

Only a few counts were recorded for this clonotype. V usage is TRBV18 and J usage is TRBJ2-7, with D unclear. Trimming shortened V by 5 bases and J by 7 bases, and 12 bases separated the two germline ends. In germline, CDR1 is KGHSH, CDR2 LQKENI. The CDR3 runs 12 residues. The CDR3 reads CASSTGLGEQYF. CDR3 DNA sequence: TGTGCCAGCTCAACCGGTCTGGGTGAGCAGTACTTC.

This clonotype came up a few times. The chain carries TRBV9 and TRBJ2-3, with D perhaps TRBD2 (6 bases). Germline loops: CDR1 SGDLS, CDR2 YYNGEE. CDR3 length: 18 residues. Trimming took off 0 bases at V and 7 bases at J, with 24 bases between the two ends. The CDR3 spells CASSVEEGGASSAYTQYF. DNA for the CDR3: TGTGCCAGCAGCGTAGAGGAGGGTGGAGCCTCCTCCGCGTATACGCAGTATTTT.

This clonotype was detected only a few times. The V call is TRBV7-2, the J call TRBJ2-3; 8 nucleotides match TRBD2. Germline V gene lookup returns CDR1 SGHTA and CDR2 FQGNSA. CDR3 length: 15 residues. The junction had 4 bases not matched to a gene; V was cut back by 2 bases and J by 3 bases. The CDR3 region has the DNA TGTGCCAGCAGCTTAACGGGACTAGGGACAGATACGCAGTATTTT. Amino acid sequence: CASSLTGLGTDTQYF.

The V gene is TRBV5-1, the J gene TRBJ1-1; D is possibly TRBD1 (5 bases). The germline V and J ends were trimmed by 2 bases and 6 bases, with 17 bases remaining between them. This CDR3 comprises 15 residues. Germline V gene sequence: CDR1 SGHRS, CDR2 YFSETQ. As DNA, the CDR3 is TGCGCCAGCAGCTTCGGACAAGCGAGGGGTTCTGAAGCTTTCTTT. Residues: CASSFGQARGSEAFF.

The chain employs TRBV25-1 and TRBJ2-7, with a possible D match to TRBD1 (6 bases). The CDR3 is 12 residues long. CDR1 is MGHDK, CDR2 SYGVNS, per germline. The V and J ends lost 6 bases and 5 bases respectively, with 11 bases between them. The CDR3 DNA reads as TGTGCCAGCAGCAGGGGAACCGACGAGCAGTACTTC. Amino acid sequence: CASSRGTDEQYF.

This clonotype has more than one count but fewer than ten. This chain uses TRBV7-8 with TRBJ1-4; TRBD1 is a possible D gene (5 bases). CDR1 is SGHVS, CDR2 FQNEAQ, per germline. This CDR3 contains 16 residues. V lost 0 bases and J 6 bases, leaving 14 bases between the germline ends. The DNA for the CDR3 is TGTGCCAGCAGCTTAGCGGCGGGGCCGGTTGATGAAAAACTGTTTTTT. Translating gives CASSLAAGPVDEKLFF.

This clonotype was counted ten times or more. This chain connects TRBV9 to TRBJ2-2; D remains ambiguous. Deletions cut 0 bases from V and 5 bases from J, with 17 bases between. CDR1 is SGDLS and CDR2 is YYNGEE in the germline V gene. The CDR3 loop spans 17 amino acids. CDR3 sequence: CASSVGSPTRITGELFF. The DNA of the CDR3 is TGTGCCAGCAGCGTAGGTAGTCCCACCAGAATTACCGGGGAGCTGTTTTTT.